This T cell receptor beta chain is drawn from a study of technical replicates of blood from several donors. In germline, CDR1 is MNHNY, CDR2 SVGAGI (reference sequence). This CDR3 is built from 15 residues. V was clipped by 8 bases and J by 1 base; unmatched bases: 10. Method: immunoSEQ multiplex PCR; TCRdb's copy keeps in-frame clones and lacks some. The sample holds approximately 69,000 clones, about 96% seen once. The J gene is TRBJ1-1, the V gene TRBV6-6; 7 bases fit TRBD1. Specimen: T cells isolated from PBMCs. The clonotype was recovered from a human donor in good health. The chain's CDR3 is CASRDRAAENTEAFF. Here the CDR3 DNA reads TGTGCCAGCCGAGACAGGGCAGCAGAGAACACTGAAGCTTTCTTT.